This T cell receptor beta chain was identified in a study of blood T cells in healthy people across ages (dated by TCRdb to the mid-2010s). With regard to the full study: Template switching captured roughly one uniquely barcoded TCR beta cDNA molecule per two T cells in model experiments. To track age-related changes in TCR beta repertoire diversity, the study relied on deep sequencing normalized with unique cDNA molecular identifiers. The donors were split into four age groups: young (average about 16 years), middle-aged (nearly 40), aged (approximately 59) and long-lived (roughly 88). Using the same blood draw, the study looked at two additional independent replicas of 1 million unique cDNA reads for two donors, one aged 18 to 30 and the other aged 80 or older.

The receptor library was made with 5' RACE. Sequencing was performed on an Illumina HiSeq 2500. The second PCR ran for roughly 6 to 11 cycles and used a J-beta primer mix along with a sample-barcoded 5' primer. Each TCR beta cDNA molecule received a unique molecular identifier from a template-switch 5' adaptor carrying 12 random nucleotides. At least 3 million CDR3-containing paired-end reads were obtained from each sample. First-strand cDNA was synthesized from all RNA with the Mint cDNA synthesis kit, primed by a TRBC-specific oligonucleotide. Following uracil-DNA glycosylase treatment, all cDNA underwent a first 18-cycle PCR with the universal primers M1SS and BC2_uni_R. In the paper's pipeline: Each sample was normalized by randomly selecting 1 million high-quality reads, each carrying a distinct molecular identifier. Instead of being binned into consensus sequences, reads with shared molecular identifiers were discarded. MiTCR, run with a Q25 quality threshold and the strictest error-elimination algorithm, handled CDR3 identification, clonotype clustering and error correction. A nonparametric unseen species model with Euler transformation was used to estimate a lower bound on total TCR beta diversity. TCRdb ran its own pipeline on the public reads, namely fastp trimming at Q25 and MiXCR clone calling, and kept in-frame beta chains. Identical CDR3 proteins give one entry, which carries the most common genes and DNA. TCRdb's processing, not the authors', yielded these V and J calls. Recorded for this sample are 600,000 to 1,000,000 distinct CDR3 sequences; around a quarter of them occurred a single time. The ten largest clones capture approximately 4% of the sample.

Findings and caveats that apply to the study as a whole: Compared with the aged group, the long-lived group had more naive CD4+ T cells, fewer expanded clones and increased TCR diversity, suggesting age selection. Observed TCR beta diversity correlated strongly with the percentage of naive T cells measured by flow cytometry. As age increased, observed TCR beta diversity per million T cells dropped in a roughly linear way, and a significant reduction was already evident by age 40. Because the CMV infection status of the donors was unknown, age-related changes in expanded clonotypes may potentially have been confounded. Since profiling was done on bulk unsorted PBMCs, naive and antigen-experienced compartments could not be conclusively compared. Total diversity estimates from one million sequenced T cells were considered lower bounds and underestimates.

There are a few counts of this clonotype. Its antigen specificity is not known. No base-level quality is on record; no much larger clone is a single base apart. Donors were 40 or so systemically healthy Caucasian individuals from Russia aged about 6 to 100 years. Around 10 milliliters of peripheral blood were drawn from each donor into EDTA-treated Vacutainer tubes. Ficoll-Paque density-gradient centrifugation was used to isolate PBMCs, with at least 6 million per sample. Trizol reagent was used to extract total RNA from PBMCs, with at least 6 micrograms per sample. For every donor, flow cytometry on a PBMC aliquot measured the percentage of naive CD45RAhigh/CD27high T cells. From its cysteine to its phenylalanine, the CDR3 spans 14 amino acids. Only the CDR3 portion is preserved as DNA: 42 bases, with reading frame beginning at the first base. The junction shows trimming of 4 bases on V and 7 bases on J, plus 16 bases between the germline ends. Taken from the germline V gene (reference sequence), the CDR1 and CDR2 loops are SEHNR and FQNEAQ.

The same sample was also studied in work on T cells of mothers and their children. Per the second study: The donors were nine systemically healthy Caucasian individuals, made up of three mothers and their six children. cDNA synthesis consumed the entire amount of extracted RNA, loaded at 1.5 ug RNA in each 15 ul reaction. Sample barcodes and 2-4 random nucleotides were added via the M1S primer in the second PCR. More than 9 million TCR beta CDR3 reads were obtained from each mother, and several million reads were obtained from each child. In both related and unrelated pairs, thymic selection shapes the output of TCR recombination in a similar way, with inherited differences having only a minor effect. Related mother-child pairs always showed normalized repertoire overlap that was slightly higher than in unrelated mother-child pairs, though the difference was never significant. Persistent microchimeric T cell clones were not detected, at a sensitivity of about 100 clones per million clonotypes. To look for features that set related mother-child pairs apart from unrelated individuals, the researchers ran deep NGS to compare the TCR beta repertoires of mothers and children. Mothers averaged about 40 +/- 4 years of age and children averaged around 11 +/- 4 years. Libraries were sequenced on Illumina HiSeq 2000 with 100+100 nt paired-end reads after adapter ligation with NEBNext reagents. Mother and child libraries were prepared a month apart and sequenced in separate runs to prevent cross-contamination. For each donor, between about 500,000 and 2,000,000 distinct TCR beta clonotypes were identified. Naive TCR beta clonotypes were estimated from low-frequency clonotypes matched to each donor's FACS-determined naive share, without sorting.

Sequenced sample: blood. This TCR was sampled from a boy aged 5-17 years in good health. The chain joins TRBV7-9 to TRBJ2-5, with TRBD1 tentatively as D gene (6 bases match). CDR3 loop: CASSSGQLGATQYF. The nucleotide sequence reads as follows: TGTGCCAGCAGCTCCGGACAGTTAGGGGCGACCCAGTACTTC.